The rows below give T cell receptor beta chains drawn from one sample of a study of blood T cell repertoires in COVID-19. Profiled with immunoSEQ multiplex PCR; TCRdb holds only in-frame clones, not every one. The profile shows 350,000 to 400,000 clones, roughly 90% of them singletons. The sequencing input was PBMCs or T cells enriched from blood (not recorded which). Receptor source: a woman younger than 45 with acute COVID-19. The CDR3 runs from the conserved cysteine through the conserved F or W. A D gene is named only where the DNA matches it firmly. Only some rows state a clone size, as once, few, many or a class for expanded clones.

>TRBD1|TRBJ2-2|TRBV29-1|.
TGCAGCGTTGAGGACAGGGAAGGACCGAACACCGGGGAGCTGTTTTTT
CSVEDREGPNTGELFF
>.|TRBJ1-3|TRBV5-1|few
TGCGCCAGCAGCTTGGGACAGGCGCTCTCTGGAAACACCATATATTTT
CASSLGQALSGNTIYF
>TRBD2|TRBJ2-1|TRBV30|.
TGTGCCTGGAGTGACCCAAGGGAGCGGGGGGGCGATGAGCAGTTCTTC
CAWSDPRERGGDEQFF
>.|TRBJ2-4|TRBV10-1|.
TGCGCCAGCAGTGCGGGGGCCAAAAACATTCAGTACTTC
CASSAGAKNIQYF
>.|TRBJ2-6|TRBV10-3|.
TGTGCCATCATTGGAGGGCTGGAGTCTGGGGCCAACGTCCTGACTTTC
CAIIGGLESGANVLTF
>.|TRBJ1-6|TRBV28|.
TGTGCCAGCAGAGCCGGGACACGGCGTTCGGATTCACCCCTCCACTTT
CASRAGTRRSDSPLHF
>TRBD2|TRBJ2-3|TRBV7-9|.
TGTGCCAGCAGCAGCCGAGTAGCGGGGCTCACAGATACGCAGTATTTT
CASSSRVAGLTDTQYF
>.|TRBJ1-4|TRBV27|.
TGTGCCAGCAGGGTCTCGGCGGGGGAAAAACTGTTTTTT
CASRVSAGEKLFF
>.|TRBJ1-1|TRBV18|.
TGTGCCAGCTCACCATTCTCCCTTTATTCTGAAGCTTTCTTT
CASSPFSLYSEAFF
>TRBD2|TRBJ2-3|TRBV2|.
TGTGCCAGCAGGGTGACTAGCGGGGCAGATACGCAGTATTTT
CASRVTSGADTQYF
>TRBD2|TRBJ2-7|TRBV18|.
TGTGCCAGCTCACCGAAACGAGCGGGGGGCTCCTACGAGCAGTACTTC
CASSPKRAGGSYEQYF